The 9 T cell receptor beta chains given below trace back to one sample, sequenced in a study of T cells in Graves' hyperthyroidism and ophthalmopathy. Using RNA transcripts as the source, TCR beta CDR3 regions were amplified. The HTBI primer set was used in a first-round RT-PCR of the TCR CDR3. TCRdb re-called the multiplex PCR reads with MiXCR, one entry per CDR3 protein. Here the sample spans nearly 600,000 distinct CDR3 sequences, approximately 15% being singletons. Sequenced input: blood. These receptors all stem from a woman between 18 and 29 years old with Graves' ophthalmopathy.

This clonotype came up once. A much larger clone lies a single base off, so this may be a read error. This chain connects TRBV9 to TRBJ2-1; 9 bases fit TRBD2. Germline assignment: CDR1 SGDLS and CDR2 YYNGEE. The CDR3 extends over 18 amino acids. J gave up 3 bases and V 0 bases, and 10 bases lay outside the gene matches. CDR3 DNA sequence: TGTGCCAGCAGCGTAGGTTCCGCTAGCGGGAAGTTCTACAATGAGCAGTTCTTC. Its translation: CASSVGSASGKFYNEQFF.

The rearrangement links TRBV6-1 to TRBJ2-7, with 8 nucleotides matching TRBD2. With V trimmed by 5 bases and J by 4 bases, 10 bases remained unmatched. Germline CDR1 is MNHNS and CDR2 is SASEGT. The CDR3 length is 15 residues. The CDR3, as DNA: TGTGCCAGCAGTTATTATAGCGGGGTAGAGTACGAGCAGTACTTC. This codes for CASSYYSGVEYEQYF.

J is TRBJ2-7 and V is TRBV20-1; D is ambiguous. V was cut by 4 bases and J by 0 bases, with 13 bases left in between. The CDR3 is made up of 14 amino acids. In germline, CDR1 is DFQATT, CDR2 SNEGSKA (reference sequence). DNA of the CDR3: TGCAGTGCTATCAGCGCGGAGAGCTCCTACGAGCAGTACTTC. Translating it yields CSAISAESSYEQYF.

This clonotype was recorded many times. The chain couples TRBV5-1 to TRBJ2-1; 10 bases line up with TRBD2. CDR3 length: 15 amino acids. Germline values: CDR1 SGHRS, CDR2 YFSETQ. Trimming at V came to 4 bases and at J to 7 bases, leaving 8 bases not matched to a gene. The CDR3 nucleotides are TGCGCCAGCAGCCTACTAGCGGGGCCAGGGAATGAGCAGTTCTTC. Its translation: CASSLLAGPGNEQFF.

This clonotype was recorded a few times. This sequence may be a read error, since a much larger clone differs from it by one base. The chain combines TRBV24-1 with TRBJ2-7, with 7 bases aligning to TRBD1. The V gene's germline CDR1 is KGHDR and CDR2 SFDVKD. V was pared by 5 bases and J by 2 bases, with 8 bases of the junction left unmatched. The CDR3 consists of 15 residues. CDR3 amino acids: CATSVAQGVTYEQYF. CDR3 coding DNA: TGTGCCACCAGTGTCGCTCAGGGGGTTACCTACGAGCAGTACTTC.

There are many counts of this clonotype. This chain connects TRBV6-2 or TRBV6-3 to TRBJ2-3; D may be TRBD2 (6 bases). V was pared by 6 bases and J by 6 bases, with 22 bases between. Per the germline V gene, CDR1 is MNHEY and CDR2 is SVGEGT. The CDR3 extends over 16 amino acids. DNA for the CDR3: TGTGCCAGCAGCAAACCAACACCACGGGGGTTGGATACGCAGTATTTT. Translated, it gives CASSKPTPRGLDTQYF.

This clonotype was picked up many times. The CDR3 reads CASSPETKGGEQFF. The CDR3 DNA reads as TGTGCCAGCTCACCAGAGACCAAAGGGGGTGAGCAGTTCTTC. V is TRBV18 and J is TRBJ2-1, with D possibly being TRBD1 (6 bases). Germline CDR1 and CDR2: KGHSH and LQKENI. The CDR3 extends over 14 amino acids. Trimming shortened V by 2 bases and J by 9 bases, and 14 bases separated the two germline ends.

In this sample, this clonotype turned up many times. J is TRBJ1-2 and V is TRBV20-1; D gene unclear. V was cut by 6 bases and J by 8 bases, with 25 bases left in between. This CDR3 is 15 amino acids long. Looked up from germline, CDR1 is DFQATT and CDR2 is SNEGSKA (reference sequence). The chain's CDR3 is CSASRGPSHPGGYTF. Here the CDR3 DNA reads TGCAGTGCCAGCCGAGGACCATCCCACCCGGGGGGCTACACCTTC.

CDR3 coding DNA: TGTGCCAGCAGTTACCGGGACAGGGGGTTTAGCTATGGCTACACCTTC. Protein product: CASSYRDRGFSYGYTF. V usage is TRBV2 and J usage is TRBJ1-2; 11 bases line up with TRBD1. The CDR3 is 16 residues long. J lost 4 bases, V lost 5 bases, and 9 bases had no gene match. Germline V gene data show CDR1 as SNHLY and CDR2 as FYNNEI.